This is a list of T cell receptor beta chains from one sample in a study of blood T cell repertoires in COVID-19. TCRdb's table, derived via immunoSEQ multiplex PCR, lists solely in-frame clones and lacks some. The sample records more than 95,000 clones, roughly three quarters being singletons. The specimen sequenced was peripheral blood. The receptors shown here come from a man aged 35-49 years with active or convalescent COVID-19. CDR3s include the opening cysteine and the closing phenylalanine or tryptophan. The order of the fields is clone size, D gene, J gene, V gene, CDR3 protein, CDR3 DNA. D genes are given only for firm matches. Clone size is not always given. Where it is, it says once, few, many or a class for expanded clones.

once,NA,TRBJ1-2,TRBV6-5,CASSRGSQGYTF,TGTGCCAGCAGTCGAGGCTCCCAGGGCTACACCTTC
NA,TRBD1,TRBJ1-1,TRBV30,CAWTSLGTGAGGTEAFF,TGTGCCTGGACTTCCCTCGGGACAGGGGCAGGGGGCACTGAAGCTTTCTTT
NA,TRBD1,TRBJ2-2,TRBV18,CASSPPGQGANTGELFF,TGTGCCAGCTCACCCCCCGGACAGGGGGCTAACACCGGGGAGCTGTTTTTT
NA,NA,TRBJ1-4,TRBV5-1,CASSVATGSLEKLFF,TGCGCCAGCAGCGTTGCGACAGGTTCCTTGGAAAAACTGTTTTTT
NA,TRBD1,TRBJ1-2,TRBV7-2,CASSGPQGDGYTF,TGTGCCAGCAGCGGACCACAGGGGGATGGCTACACCTTC
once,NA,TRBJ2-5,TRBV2,CASSGDTQYVYF,TGTGCCAGCAGCGGTGACACCCAGTACGTGTACTTC
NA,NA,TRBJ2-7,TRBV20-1,CSASPGVYEQYF,TGCAGTGCTAGTCCGGGAGTCTACGAGCAGTACTTC
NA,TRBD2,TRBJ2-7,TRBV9,CASSVGGGRQQYF,TGTGCCAGCAGCGTAGGGGGAGGGAGACAGCAGTACTTC
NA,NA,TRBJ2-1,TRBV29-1,CSVEVSSYNEQFF,TGCAGCGTTGAAGTGAGCTCCTACAATGAGCAGTTCTTC
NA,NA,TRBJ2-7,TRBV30,CAWSVLYEQYF,TGTGCCTGGAGTGTACTATACGAGCAGTACTTC